The present TCR beta chain was sequenced within a study of HIV-infected patients and healthy controls. The length of the CDR3 is 15 residues. CDR1 is MNHEY and CDR2 is SVGEGT in the germline V gene. V lost 7 bases and J lost 5; bases outside the gene matches: 13. TCRdb fed the 5' RACE reads into MiXCR, producing one record per CDR3 protein. The data contain about 67,000 distinct CDR3 sequences, roughly a sixth of them singletons. This clonotype was seen a handful of times. V gene TRBV6-2 or TRBV6-3 combines with J gene TRBJ1-2; TRBD1 matches 7 bases. Sequencing was carried out using CD4+ T cells from blood. This TCR was recovered from a human donor in good health. The CDR3 DNA is TGTGCCAGCAATCCCGGGACAGTACAGCAGTATGGCTACACCTTC. This sequence encodes CASNPGTVQQYGYTF.